The next 31 T cell receptor beta chains were all read from a single sample in a study of T-cell memory formation after mild COVID-19. TCRdb reprocessed the 5' RACE reads via MiXCR and lists one record per CDR3 protein. Here the sample spans 580,000 or so distinct CDR3 sequences, roughly 17% being singletons. The sequencing sample was made of PBMCs or a T cell subset sorted from them (not recorded which). The receptors stem from an adult woman who had mild COVID-19 (a few samples of this study predate the infection). Cell type and time point are not known.

This clonotype was found a few times. V usage is TRBV12-3 or TRBV12-4 and J usage is TRBJ2-3; D gene ambiguous. The CDR3 length is 17 residues. V was shortened by 0 bases and J by 1 base, with 14 bases between the two germline ends. Here the CDR3 reads CASSLAPGPLRTDTQYF. CDR3 nucleotides: TGTGCCAGCAGTTTAGCCCCTGGGCCCCTTCGCACAGATACGCAGTATTTT.

The gene calls are TRBV7-2 and TRBJ2-7, with TRBD2 matching over 8 bases. The trim removed 2 bases at V and 2 bases at J, leaving 11 bases unmatched. The CDR3 is 17 amino acids. In germline, CDR1 is SGHTA, CDR2 FQGNSA. CDR3 nucleotide sequence: TGTGCCAGCAGCTTAACTGCGTCGGGAGGGCAGGCCTACGAGCAGTACTTC. Amino acids: CASSLTASGGQAYEQYF.

This clonotype was counted at least ten times. V usage is TRBV10-3 and J usage is TRBJ1-2; perhaps TRBD1 as D (5 bases). CDR1 is ENHRY, CDR2 SYGVKD, per germline. Trimming pared 2 bases from V and 3 bases from J, leaving 7 bases between. The CDR3 extends over 13 amino acids. The CDR3 loop is CAISETGYYGYTF. DNA of the CDR3: TGTGCCATCAGTGAGACAGGTTACTATGGCTACACCTTC.

As to this clonotype: Germline is not matched at one junction end, which may reflect a read error. The chain is built from TRBV7-2 and TRBJ1-2; the D gene is possibly TRBD1 (5 bases). Germline assignment: CDR1 SGHTA and CDR2 FQGNSA. This CDR3 spans 15 amino acids. The CDR3 is CDSSLAGRGGLGYTF. In DNA form, the CDR3 reads TGTGACAGCAGCTTAGCAGGCCGGGGCGGTCTCGGCTACACCTTC.

This clonotype was picked up a small number of times. The CDR3 DNA is TGTGCCAGCAGCCTAACCGGGACAGGGCTTGAACCCCTCCACTTT. Translated: CASSLTGTGLEPLHF. J is TRBJ1-6 and V is TRBV7-2; 9 bases agree with TRBD1. V shed 5 bases, J shed 12 bases, and the junction held 11 bases outside the gene matches. In germline, CDR1 is SGHTA, CDR2 FQGNSA. This CDR3 is built from 15 residues.

This clonotype has only a few counts. V gene TRBV30 combines with J gene TRBJ1-5; 7 bases are a match to TRBD1. After removal of 3 bases from V and 4 bases from J, the junction contained 6 bases not matched to a gene. Germline-derived CDR1 and CDR2 are GTSNPN and SVGIG (reference sequence). The CDR3 contains 14 residues. Here the CDR3 reads CAWRTGQSNQPQHF. CDR3 sequence (DNA): TGTGCCTGGAGGACGGGACAGTCAAATCAGCCCCAGCATTTT.

This chain connects TRBV7-3 to TRBJ2-3; D assignment may be TRBD1 or TRBD2 (7 bases each). The V gene lost 5 bases and the J gene lost 2 bases, with 17 bases spanning the gap. Germline CDR1 SGHTA, CDR2 FQGTGA. The CDR3 is 16 residues long. This chain's CDR3 is CASSELGGGITDTQYF. For the CDR3, the DNA is TGTGCCAGCAGCGAGTTGGGAGGGGGCATCACAGATACGCAGTATTTT. Looking up the rest from reference TRBV7-3 and TRBJ2-3 gives the full variable domain: GAGVSQTPSNKVTEKGKYVELRCDPISGHTALYWYRQSLGQGPEFLIYFQGTGAADDSGLPNDRFFAVRPEGSVSTLKIQRTERGDSAVYLCASSELGGGITDTQYFGPGTRLTVL.

This clonotype has only a few counts. CDR3 residues: CASKPGGTGPYNEQFF. CDR3 sequence (DNA): TGTGCCAGCAAACCCGGTGGGACAGGGCCATATAATGAGCAGTTCTTC. The rearrangement joins TRBV9 to TRBJ2-1; 9 bases are a match to TRBD1. Germline V gives CDR1 SGDLS, CDR2 YYNGEE. There are 16 residues in the CDR3. With V trimmed by 6 bases and J by 7 bases, 14 bases remained unmatched. The full variable domain, in which reference TRBV9 and TRBJ2-1 provide the parts outside the CDR3, is DSGVTQTPKHLITATGQRVTLRCSPRSGDLSVYWYQQSLDQGLQFLIQYYNGEERAKGNILERFSAQQFPDLHSELNLSSLELGDSALYFCASKPGGTGPYNEQFFGPGTRLTVL.

This clonotype was counted at least ten times. The chain carries TRBV4-3 and TRBJ2-4, with D possibly matching TRBD2 (5 bases). CDR3 length equals 15 residues. Germline V gene data show CDR1 as LGHNA and CDR2 as YSLEER. The V and J ends lost 1 base and 0 bases respectively, with 7 bases between them. Here the CDR3 DNA reads TGCGCCAGCAGCCAAGCGGGGTTAGCCAAAAACATTCAGTACTTC. This encodes CASSQAGLAKNIQYF.

This clonotype was recorded a few times. The V gene is TRBV18, the J gene TRBJ1-4, with 8 bases identical to TRBD1. This CDR3 region has 15 residues. Germline-derived CDR1 and CDR2 are KGHSH and LQKENI. J lost 4 bases, V lost 1 base, and 2 bases had no gene match. The CDR3 is CASSPRTGNNEKLFF. The CDR3 coding sequence is TGTGCCAGCTCACCACGGACAGGGAATAATGAAAAACTGTTTTTT.

The V gene is TRBV7-9, the J gene TRBJ1-1, with D perhaps TRBD1 (5 bases). CDR1 and CDR2 from the germline V gene are SEHNR and FQNEAQ (reference sequence). V was cut by 5 bases and J by 5 bases, with 21 bases left in between. This CDR3 region has 16 residues. The CDR3 spells CASSPRTLQGRTEAFF. The CDR3 region has the DNA TGTGCCAGCAGCCCCCGGACGTTGCAGGGCCGGACTGAAGCTTTCTTT.

This clonotype was detected only a few times. The chain couples TRBV12-3 or TRBV12-4 to TRBJ2-7, with TRBD1 matching over 7 bases. Losses at the gene ends were 5 bases for V and 5 bases for J; bases not matched to a gene: 3. The CDR3 is 12 amino acids. CDR3 sequence: CASSRTGNEQYF. CDR3 DNA sequence: TGTGCCAGCAGTAGGACAGGAAACGAGCAGTACTTC.

The rearrangement links TRBV5-5 to TRBJ2-7; D remains unclear. The germline CDR1 and CDR2 sequences are SGHKS and YYEKEE (reference sequence). The CDR3 has 16 amino acids. Trimming stripped 4 bases from V and 1 base from J, with 18 bases between. CDR3 residues: CASSPEGSWVSYEQYF. DNA of the CDR3: TGTGCCAGCAGCCCCGAAGGGTCATGGGTTTCCTACGAGCAGTACTTC.

In this sample, this clonotype turned up a few times. CDR3 in amino acids: CASSSSRASGANVLTF. CDR3 sequence (DNA): TGTGCCAGCAGTTCGAGCCGGGCGTCTGGGGCCAACGTCCTGACTTTC. The chain recombines TRBV7-9 with TRBJ2-6; no clear D. The V gene lost 6 bases and the J gene lost 1 base, with 13 bases spanning the gap. CDR3 length: 16 residues. Germline CDR1 reads SEHNR; CDR2 reads FQNEAQ (reference sequence).

J is TRBJ2-5 and V is TRBV25-1, with D unclear. Deletions cut 8 bases from V and 5 bases from J, with 9 bases between. Germline V gene sequence: CDR1 MGHDK, CDR2 SYGVNS. This CDR3 is built from 11 residues. CDR3 region: CASSAAETQYF. The CDR3 DNA sequence: TGTGCCAGCTCCGCCGCCGAGACCCAGTACTTC.

This clonotype was seen a few times. The V and J genes are TRBV18 and TRBJ1-5; 7 nucleotides match TRBD1. This CDR3 is built from 16 residues. Germline CDR1 and CDR2: KGHSH and LQKENI. The V gene end was trimmed by 2 bases and the J gene end by 3 bases; junction bases not matched to a gene: 7. The CDR3 region has the DNA TGTGCCAGCTCACCATCGGGACAGTTTTCCAATCAGCCCCAGCATTTT. Its translation: CASSPSGQFSNQPQHF.

V is TRBV6-1 and J is TRBJ1-1; TRBD1 matches at 8 bases. From germline, CDR1 is MNHNS and CDR2 SASEGT. The length of the CDR3 is 17 residues. V gave up 2 bases and J gave up 3 bases; unmatched junction bases: 11. Here the CDR3 DNA reads TGTGCCAGCAGTGAAAGACAGGGGCGCCCGCGGGACACTGAAGCTTTCTTT. Protein sequence: CASSERQGRPRDTEAFF.

The chain employs TRBV7-6 and TRBJ2-3; TRBD2 aligns across 9 bases. The junction had 10 bases not matched to a gene; V was cut back by 5 bases and J by 4 bases. CDR3 length: 16 residues. CDR1 SGHVS and CDR2 FNYEAQ come from the germline V gene. The CDR3 DNA reads TGTGCCAGCAGCCCCAGGAGCGGGGGGCCACCAGATACGCAGTATTTT. This sequence encodes CASSPRSGGPPDTQYF.

In its sample, this clonotype was seen many times. V is TRBV20-1 and J is TRBJ1-5; a possible D gene is TRBD1 (5 bases). This CDR3 region has 13 residues. Germline lookup yields CDR1 DFQATT and CDR2 SNEGSKA (reference sequence). As DNA, the CDR3 is TGCAGCGCCCGGGGGTCGGGCAATCAGCCCCAGCATTTT. This translates into CSARGSGNQPQHF.

The chain uses TRBV3-1 and TRBJ1-4; TRBD1 is a possible D gene (5 bases). This CDR3 region has 15 residues. Germline V gives CDR1 LGHDT, CDR2 YNNKEL (reference sequence). V was cut by 3 bases and J by 5 bases, with 13 bases left in between. CDR3: CASSHAGGLNEKLFF. CDR3 coding DNA: TGTGCCAGCAGCCACGCCGGGGGTTTAAATGAAAAACTGTTTTTT.

Here the CDR3 DNA reads TGTGCCAGCAGCCGACCTCGACAGCACTACGAGCAGTACTTC. Translating it yields CASSRPRQHYEQYF. This chain joins TRBV7-9 and TRBJ2-7; possible D gene TRBD1, 5 bases. Germline V gene data show CDR1 as SEHNR and CDR2 as FQNEAQ (reference sequence). This CDR3 comprises 14 residues. Trimming took 5 bases from V and 3 from J, leaving 14 bases between them.

This clonotype was recorded a few times. This chain joins TRBV30 and TRBJ1-3; 7 bases line up with TRBD1. This CDR3 contains 15 residues. Looked up from germline, CDR1 is GTSNPN and CDR2 is SVGIG (reference sequence). With V trimmed by 1 base and J by 2 bases, 5 bases remained unmatched. The DNA of the CDR3 is TGTGCCTGGAGTGGCGACAGGGTAACTGGAAACACCATATATTTT. This codes for CAWSGDRVTGNTIYF. The full variable domain, with the rest looked up from reference TRBV30 and TRBJ1-3, is SQTIHQWPATLVQPVGSPLSLECTVEGTSNPNLYWYRQAAGRGLQLLFYSVGIGQISSEVPQNLSASRPQDRQFILSSKKLLLSDSGFYLCAWSGDRVTGNTIYFGEGSWLTVV.

Ten or more counts support this clonotype. The gene calls are TRBV10-3 and TRBJ2-3, with a tentative D call TRBD2 (5 bases). The CDR3 length is 16 residues. Germline V gene data show CDR1 as ENHRY and CDR2 as SYGVKD. Trimming removed 2 bases from V and 1 base from J, with 13 bases in between. In DNA, the CDR3 is TGTGCCATCAGTGAGAACGTCGGGAAGGGCACAGATACGCAGTATTTT. This codes for CAISENVGKGTDTQYF.

Only a few counts were recorded for this clonotype. The rearrangement uses TRBV7-9 and TRBJ2-1; D gene uncertain. Trimming removed 7 bases at V and 0 bases at J, with 13 bases between. The CDR3 is 15 residues long. The germline V gene has CDR1 SEHNR and CDR2 FQNEAQ (reference sequence). DNA for the CDR3: TGTGCCAGCACCCTTTCCCAGAGCTCCTACAATGAGCAGTTCTTC. This encodes CASTLSQSSYNEQFF.

This chain uses TRBV27 with TRBJ2-2; 7 nucleotides align to TRBD1. The germline CDR1 and CDR2 sequences are MNHEY and SMNVEV (reference sequence). The CDR3 consists of 12 residues. V shed 11 bases, J shed 6 bases, and the junction held 6 bases outside the gene matches. The CDR3 nucleotides read TGTGCCCGCCACGACAGGGCCGGGGAGCTGTTTTTT. It encodes CARHDRAGELFF.

There are a few counts of this clonotype. V usage is TRBV7-2 and J usage is TRBJ2-2; 12 nucleotides match TRBD2. V gave up 1 base and J gave up 1 base; unmatched junction bases: 7. Germline CDR1 reads SGHTA; CDR2 reads FQGNSA. The CDR3 consists of 19 residues. CDR3 amino acids: CASSLVKLAGGRNTGELFF. The CDR3 nucleotides are TGTGCCAGCAGCTTAGTAAAACTAGCGGGGGGTAGGAACACCGGGGAGCTGTTTTTT.

This CDR3 reads CASSLVRGNYEQYF. The DNA for the CDR3 is TGTGCCAGCAGCTTGGTCCGGGGAAACTACGAGCAGTACTTC. The rearrangement joins TRBV5-6 to TRBJ2-7, with D perhaps TRBD2 (5 bases). Germline lookup yields CDR1 SGHDT and CDR2 YYEEEE. Trimming stripped 0 bases from V and 3 bases from J, with 10 bases between. This CDR3 has 14 amino acids. The whole variable domain, remainder taken from reference TRBV5-6 and TRBJ2-7, is DAGVTQSPTHLIKTRGQQVTLRCSPKSGHDTVSWYQQALGQGPQFIFQYYEEEERQRGNFPDRFSGHQFPNYSSELNVNALLLGDSALYLCASSLVRGNYEQYFGPGTRLTVT.

This clonotype was observed a handful of times. The V and J genes are TRBV10-3 and TRBJ2-7, with D possibly being TRBD1 (5 bases). The CDR3 spans 14 residues. Per the germline V gene, CDR1 is ENHRY and CDR2 is SYGVKD. V dropped 3 bases and J dropped 0 bases, with 9 bases sitting between them. The CDR3, as DNA: TGTGCCATCAGTGACAGGGTAACCTCCTACGAGCAGTACTTC. It yields the protein CAISDRVTSYEQYF.

The sample holds a few counts of this clonotype. The V call is TRBV6-1, the J call TRBJ1-3, with 9 bases matching TRBD1. Germline V gene lookup returns CDR1 MNHNS and CDR2 SASEGT. This CDR3 comprises 13 residues. Trimming removed 7 bases from V and 9 bases from J; junction bases left unmatched: 7. CDR3 loop: CASIVGQGSTIYF. DNA of the CDR3: TGTGCCAGCATAGTCGGACAGGGGAGCACCATATATTTT.

This rearrangement joins TRBV27 to TRBJ2-3; maybe TRBD2 (7 bases). The germline V and J ends were trimmed by 5 bases and 1 base, with 16 bases remaining between them. The CDR3 totals 16 residues. Germline V lookup: CDR1 MNHEY, CDR2 SMNVEV (reference sequence). The CDR3 loop reads CASSPWGAGGTDTQYF. The CDR3, as DNA: TGTGCCAGCAGTCCCTGGGGGGCGGGAGGCACAGATACGCAGTATTTT.

The chain couples TRBV29-1 to TRBJ1-1, with 11 positions matching TRBD1. Germline CDR1 SQVTM, CDR2 ANQGSEA. The CDR3 totals 15 residues. J gave up 0 bases and V 3 bases, and 3 bases lay outside the gene matches. In nucleotides, the CDR3 is TGCAGCGTTGAGGGGACAGGGGGATTGAACACTGAAGCTTTCTTT. Residues: CSVEGTGGLNTEAFF.